The clone carrying this TCR beta chain was counted between two and nine times. Antigen specificity is unknown. These data are taken from a study of blood T cells in healthy people across ages. Study-level findings and limits: Estimates drawn from one million T cells were deemed to understate diversity. In older individuals, TCR beta diversity per million T cells was lower, falling roughly linearly with age.

CDR3 size: 16 residues. V lost 4 bases, J lost 0 bases, and 3 bases stayed unmatched. Germline values: CDR1 SGHTS, CDR2 YDEGEE. The authors ran a second PCR of about 7 to 11 cycles using a sample-barcoded 5' primer and a J-beta primer mix. TCRdb called the 5' RACE reads again in MiXCR, with one record for every CDR3 protein. The sample lists approximately 800,000 distinct CDR3 sequences, roughly 25% seen once, with less than 3.5% in the top ten. This same sample was also taken into another study, of T cells of mothers and their children. Per that paper: A primer called M1S, used in the second PCR, added sample barcodes and 2-4 random nucleotides.

The rearrangement joins TRBV5-8 to TRBJ2-7; 14 bases match TRBD2. Sequencing was performed on blood. The receptor was isolated from a boy between 10 and 17 years old in good health. CDR3 in DNA: TGTGCCAGCAGCGGGACTAGCGGGGGCCCCTCCTACGAGCAGTACTTC. Translated: CASSGTSGGPSYEQYF.